A selection of T cell receptor beta chains follows, all from one sample in a study of blood T cell repertoires in COVID-19. Repertoires were generated with immunoSEQ multiplex PCR, while TCRdb's copy carries only in-frame clones and drops some. The table includes 200,000 to 250,000 clones, approximately 90% detected once. What was sequenced was peripheral blood. These receptor sequences come from a man aged 60 to 75 with COVID-19, enrolled during active disease. CDR3s leave out the opening cysteine and the closing phenylalanine or tryptophan. Size tells how often a clone was seen (once, few, many) or the class of an expanded clone, and some rows leave it out.

clone_size v_call cdr3_length cdr3_aa
- TRBV11-3 13 ASSQGQSDVYEQY
- TRBV5-8 12 ASSPAGTDQPQH
- TRBV27 12 ASSLDRGRQKLF
- TRBV30 13 AWRAASLAKNIQY
- TRBV24-1 11 ATSFLSYNEQF
- TRBV11-2 14 ASSLGGTITYNEQF
- TRBV6-5 10 ASRNGDTEAF
- TRBV6-6 13 ASSYSGHSNQPQH
- TRBV6-1 13 ASSEIGGPERGYT
- TRBV30 12 AWRALSTGTSEF
- TRBV18 13 ASSPPAGGPETQY
once TRBV7-9 12 ASSFTRDRVTQY
- TRBV5-3 15 ARSLRAVLTDSYEQY
- TRBV30 13 AWTPSSTLGNTIY
few TRBV5-5 13 ASSVGLAGLYEQY
- TRBV3-1/TRBV3-2 14 ASSPSGGVSYNEQF
- TRBV28 14 ASSFSGRGTYNEQF
- TRBV3-1/TRBV3-2 12 ASSQWRTTDTQY
- TRBV5-4 12 ASSLTGVGETQY
- TRBV12-5 12 ASGLIGGDRAAF
- TRBV11-2 16 ASSGIKRGVSGANVLT
- TRBV12-3/TRBV12-4 9 ASSTYNEQF
- TRBV11-2 16 ASSLDRGGRHFNYGYT
- TRBV12-3/TRBV12-4 11 ASTRGQTETQY
- TRBV19 10 ASSTPTGELF
- TRBV6-5 12 ASTEGAGNQPQH
- TRBV10-3 13 AISEGTGKNQPQH
- TRBV5-1 13 ASSLDQGAGNEQF
- TRBV25-1 15 ASSRTGTGANTGELF
- TRBV28 14 ASSSPDRVRGYGYT
- TRBV5-1 13 ASSLGTSGINEQF
- TRBV3-1/TRBV3-2 20 ASSQGDSCEDRGLYPGNTIY
once TRBV5-1 14 ASSLTLWDRGYEQY
- TRBV7-2 13 ASSFSGGGLQPQH
- TRBV19 14 ASSIQQTVPNQPQH
- TRBV7-3 9 ASSFGGEQF
- TRBV18 14 ASSPLGQGSSYEQY
- TRBV9 14 ASSVGRDTTNEKLF
- TRBV11-2 13 ASSLGRTDNQPQH
- TRBV7-2 12 ASSIGRGPDTQY
once TRBV20-1 16 SASHGTSGGAFTGELF
- TRBV6-2/TRBV6-3 13 ASSTPGQGKSPLH
- TRBV6-2/TRBV6-3 12 ASSYGTSSYEQY
- TRBV7-9 12 ASSSQSGYTEAF
- TRBV7-9 14 ASSLVLGTGNQPQH
- TRBV9 15 ASSVVGSGTRTDTQY
- TRBV29-1 11 SVPQGYDYGYT
- TRBV28 13 ASSFGDPRGSERY
- TRBV4-1 11 ASSTGGGYEQY
- TRBV7-9 15 ASSLGAGGRALNEQF
- TRBV2 11 ASSGGFRGEQY
- TRBV6-5 13 ASRRLRRGQETQY
- TRBV24-1 14 ATSDSPGTGDNEQF
once TRBV29-1 11 SGPGTGGETQY
- TRBV18 13 ASSPDRRSSYEQY
- TRBV10-3 13 AISEYGTENTEAF
- TRBV19 10 ASSIAGYGYT
- TRBV4-2 14 ASSQGAMGLYNEQF
- TRBV28 12 ASSLLLRSQPQH
- TRBV7-9 12 ASSPVQGADIQY